This is a list of T cell receptor beta chains from one sample in a study of blood T cell repertoires in COVID-19. Measured with immunoSEQ multiplex PCR; TCRdb has only the in-frame clones, and not every one. The table lists about 180,000 clones, roughly 82% of them singletons, with 12% to 15% in the top ten. Sample: PBMCs or T cells enriched from blood (not recorded which). The receptors originated from a man aged 50 or older who had recovered from COVID-19. The CDR3 runs from the conserved cysteine through the conserved F or W. The D gene is left open where the match is weak. Clone size is stated in some rows and not others, as once, few, many or a class when expanded.

v_call: TRBV5-5; d_call: NA; clone_size: NA; j_call: TRBJ1-5; cdr3_aa: CASSLNVLSRPGNQPQHF; cdr3_nt: TGTGCCAGCAGCCTCAACGTCTTGTCCAGGCCAGGCAATCAGCCCCAGCATTTT
v_call: TRBV6-1; d_call: NA; clone_size: NA; j_call: TRBJ2-7; cdr3_aa: CASSELYEQYF; cdr3_nt: TGTGCCAGCAGTGAACTCTACGAGCAGTACTTC
v_call: TRBV5-1; d_call: TRBD2; clone_size: NA; j_call: TRBJ2-5; cdr3_aa: CASSFTSGGAAETQYF; cdr3_nt: TGCGCCAGCAGCTTCACTAGCGGGGGGGCCGCAGAGACCCAGTACTTC
v_call: TRBV27; d_call: NA; clone_size: once; j_call: TRBJ2-7; cdr3_aa: CASKNGGTGAYEQYF; cdr3_nt: TGTGCCAGCAAGAACGGGGGTACTGGGGCCTACGAGCAGTACTTC
v_call: TRBV19; d_call: TRBD2; clone_size: NA; j_call: TRBJ2-1; cdr3_aa: CASSLAGGDEQFF; cdr3_nt: TGTGCCAGTAGCCTAGCGGGGGGGGACGAGCAGTTCTTC
v_call: TRBV2; d_call: NA; clone_size: NA; j_call: TRBJ1-2; cdr3_aa: CASSGQVGSYGYTF; cdr3_nt: TGTGCCAGCAGTGGACAGGTAGGAAGCTATGGCTACACCTTC
v_call: TRBV16; d_call: TRBD1; clone_size: NA; j_call: TRBJ2-5; cdr3_aa: CASSHPKDRGQMETQYF; cdr3_nt: TGTGCCAGCAGCCACCCTAAAGACAGGGGGCAGATGGAGACCCAGTACTTC
v_call: TRBV6-1; d_call: TRBD1; clone_size: NA; j_call: TRBJ2-4; cdr3_aa: CASSEIGTGGGKNIQYF; cdr3_nt: TGTGCCAGCAGTGAAATTGGAACAGGGGGAGGCAAAAACATTCAGTACTTC
v_call: TRBV5-1; d_call: NA; clone_size: NA; j_call: TRBJ2-5; cdr3_aa: CASSRGWVGGRRQETQYF; cdr3_nt: TGCGCCAGCAGCCGTGGATGGGTCGGGGGACGCAGGCAAGAGACCCAGTACTTC
v_call: TRBV15; d_call: TRBD2; clone_size: NA; j_call: TRBJ2-1; cdr3_aa: CATSSQGLAGADEQFF; cdr3_nt: TGTGCCACCAGCAGCCAGGGACTAGCGGGGGCCGATGAGCAGTTCTTC
v_call: TRBV27; d_call: NA; clone_size: NA; j_call: TRBJ1-1; cdr3_aa: CASSLSTGNTEAFF; cdr3_nt: TGTGCCAGCAGTTTATCGACGGGGAACACTGAAGCTTTCTTT
v_call: TRBV29-1; d_call: NA; clone_size: NA; j_call: TRBJ1-1; cdr3_aa: CSAAGGPTEAFF; cdr3_nt: TGCAGCGCCGCGGGGGGGCCCACTGAAGCTTTCTTT
v_call: TRBV10-3; d_call: NA; clone_size: NA; j_call: TRBJ1-4; cdr3_aa: CATGSGEDEKLFF; cdr3_nt: TGTGCCACCGGTTCCGGGGAGGACGAAAAACTGTTTTTT
v_call: TRBV3-1/TRBV3-2; d_call: TRBD1; clone_size: NA; j_call: TRBJ1-1; cdr3_aa: CASSERTGRDEAFF; cdr3_nt: TGTGCCAGCAGCGAGCGGACAGGGCGGGATGAAGCTTTCTTT
v_call: TRBV9; d_call: TRBD1; clone_size: NA; j_call: TRBJ1-3; cdr3_aa: CASSPRGDLPGNTIYF; cdr3_nt: TGTGCCAGCAGCCCCAGGGGGGACCTCCCTGGAAACACCATATATTTT
v_call: TRBV30; d_call: NA; clone_size: NA; j_call: TRBJ1-6; cdr3_aa: CAWTGYNVAHSPLHF; cdr3_nt: TGTGCCTGGACAGGATACAACGTCGCCCATTCACCCCTCCACTTT
v_call: TRBV2; d_call: TRBD1; clone_size: once; j_call: TRBJ2-3; cdr3_aa: CASTSDRGFNTQYF; cdr3_nt: TGTGCCAGCACCTCGGACAGGGGGTTTAATACGCAGTATTTT
v_call: TRBV2; d_call: TRBD1; clone_size: NA; j_call: TRBJ2-1; cdr3_aa: CASSEAEGTGFNEQFF; cdr3_nt: TGTGCCAGCAGTGAAGCGGAGGGGACAGGGTTCAATGAGCAGTTCTTC
v_call: TRBV28; d_call: TRBD1; clone_size: NA; j_call: TRBJ2-5; cdr3_aa: CASSSRQGNGVETQYF; cdr3_nt: TGTGCCAGCAGTTCAAGACAGGGAAATGGTGTAGAGACCCAGTACTTC
v_call: TRBV9; d_call: NA; clone_size: NA; j_call: TRBJ1-4; cdr3_aa: CASSVAGVTNEKLFF; cdr3_nt: TGTGCCAGCAGCGTAGCCGGGGTCACTAATGAAAAACTGTTTTTT
v_call: TRBV7-9; d_call: NA; clone_size: once; j_call: TRBJ2-1; cdr3_aa: CASSYVNEQFF; cdr3_nt: TGTGCCAGCAGCTATGTAAATGAGCAGTTCTTC
v_call: TRBV27; d_call: NA; clone_size: NA; j_call: TRBJ1-2; cdr3_aa: CASSSWERGLIGYTF; cdr3_nt: TGTGCCAGCAGTTCCTGGGAGCGGGGGCTTATTGGCTACACCTTC
v_call: TRBV5-4; d_call: NA; clone_size: once; j_call: TRBJ2-4; cdr3_aa: CASSWGLLGAKNIQYF; cdr3_nt: TGTGCCAGCAGCTGGGGACTCCTTGGCGCCAAAAACATTCAGTACTTC
v_call: TRBV5-1; d_call: NA; clone_size: NA; j_call: TRBJ1-2; cdr3_aa: CASTDPPGRDGYTF; cdr3_nt: TGCGCCAGCACAGATCCCCCTGGCCGGGATGGCTACACCTTC
v_call: TRBV6-5; d_call: TRBD1; clone_size: NA; j_call: TRBJ2-1; cdr3_aa: CASTRTDRGMHEQFF; cdr3_nt: TGTGCCAGCACCCGAACAGACAGGGGTATGCATGAGCAGTTCTTC
v_call: TRBV18; d_call: TRBD1; clone_size: NA; j_call: TRBJ1-2; cdr3_aa: CASSPGLQGNGYTF; cdr3_nt: TGTGCCAGCTCACCAGGATTACAGGGGAATGGCTACACCTTC
v_call: TRBV5-6; d_call: TRBD1; clone_size: NA; j_call: TRBJ2-7; cdr3_aa: CASRHGTGGGYEQYF; cdr3_nt: TGTGCCAGCAGGCATGGGACAGGGGGTGGTTACGAGCAGTACTTC
v_call: TRBV19; d_call: NA; clone_size: NA; j_call: TRBJ1-2; cdr3_aa: CASSIVRSLNYGYTF; cdr3_nt: TGTGCCAGTAGTATAGTGCGCTCCCTTAACTATGGCTACACCTTC
v_call: TRBV19; d_call: NA; clone_size: few; j_call: TRBJ2-5; cdr3_aa: CASSGDSSRETQYF; cdr3_nt: TGTGCCAGTAGCGGGGACTCCTCGCGAGAGACCCAGTACTTC
v_call: TRBV10-3; d_call: NA; clone_size: once; j_call: TRBJ1-4; cdr3_aa: CAISSGATEEKLFF; cdr3_nt: TGTGCCATCAGCTCAGGGGCCACGGAGGAAAAACTGTTTTTT
v_call: TRBV7-9; d_call: NA; clone_size: NA; j_call: TRBJ2-7; cdr3_aa: CASSTGISYEQYF; cdr3_nt: TGTGCCAGCAGCACGGGAATCTCCTACGAGCAGTACTTC
v_call: TRBV19; d_call: TRBD2; clone_size: NA; j_call: TRBJ2-5; cdr3_aa: CASTSSGGQETQYF; cdr3_nt: TGTGCCAGTACATCTAGCGGGGGCCAAGAGACCCAGTACTTC
v_call: TRBV7-8; d_call: TRBD1; clone_size: NA; j_call: TRBJ1-5; cdr3_aa: CASSRGTVQGARQPQHF; cdr3_nt: TGTGCCAGCAGCAGGGGGACGGTACAGGGGGCTCGGCAGCCCCAGCATTTT
v_call: TRBV4-1; d_call: NA; clone_size: NA; j_call: TRBJ1-3; cdr3_aa: CASSQVEGVSGNTIYF; cdr3_nt: TGCGCCAGCAGCCAAGTAGAGGGAGTCTCTGGAAACACCATATATTTT
v_call: TRBV7-2; d_call: NA; clone_size: NA; j_call: TRBJ2-5; cdr3_aa: CASSLALARGETQYF; cdr3_nt: TGTGCCAGCAGCTTAGCCCTAGCTCGGGGGGAGACCCAGTACTTC
v_call: TRBV6-5; d_call: TRBD1; clone_size: NA; j_call: TRBJ1-1; cdr3_aa: CASSPWTGNTEAFF; cdr3_nt: TGTGCCAGCAGCCCATGGACAGGGAACACTGAAGCTTTCTTT
v_call: TRBV7-8; d_call: TRBD1; clone_size: NA; j_call: TRBJ1-1; cdr3_aa: CASSLAGTGTSEAFF; cdr3_nt: TGTGCCAGCAGCTTAGCCGGGACAGGGACGTCTGAAGCTTTCTTT
v_call: TRBV7-3; d_call: NA; clone_size: NA; j_call: TRBJ2-3; cdr3_aa: CASSSTGLATDTQYF; cdr3_nt: TGTGCCAGCAGCTCAACGGGACTCGCCACAGATACGCAGTATTTT
v_call: TRBV5-1; d_call: TRBD2; clone_size: NA; j_call: TRBJ2-3; cdr3_aa: CASSLRGGLAADTQYF; cdr3_nt: TGCGCCAGCAGCTTGAGGGGGGGACTAGCCGCAGATACGCAGTATTTT
v_call: TRBV20-1; d_call: NA; clone_size: NA; j_call: TRBJ1-2; cdr3_aa: CSASLRPGTYYGYTF; cdr3_nt: TGCAGTGCTAGTCTTCGGCCAGGGACATACTATGGCTACACCTTC
v_call: TRBV11-2; d_call: NA; clone_size: NA; j_call: TRBJ2-1; cdr3_aa: CASRSGTSQFF; cdr3_nt: TGTGCCAGCAGATCCGGGACTTCACAGTTCTTC
v_call: TRBV11-3; d_call: NA; clone_size: NA; j_call: TRBJ1-5; cdr3_aa: CASSLERAGGARSRNQPQHF; cdr3_nt: TGTGCCAGCAGCTTAGAGAGAGCTGGAGGGGCCCGCTCCCGCAATCAGCCCCAGCATTTT
v_call: TRBV10-2; d_call: NA; clone_size: NA; j_call: TRBJ1-5; cdr3_aa: CASSEGSVSNQPQHF; cdr3_nt: TGCGCCAGCAGTGAGGGGAGCGTTAGCAATCAGCCCCAGCATTTT
v_call: TRBV7-8; d_call: NA; clone_size: NA; j_call: TRBJ2-2; cdr3_aa: CASSVRGRQNTGELFF; cdr3_nt: TGTGCCAGCAGCGTGCGCGGCCGGCAGAACACCGGGGAGCTGTTTTTT
v_call: TRBV5-5; d_call: NA; clone_size: NA; j_call: TRBJ2-1; cdr3_aa: CASSLASTEYNEQFF; cdr3_nt: TGTGCCAGCAGCTTGGCATCTACAGAATACAATGAGCAGTTCTTC
v_call: TRBV29-1; d_call: NA; clone_size: NA; j_call: TRBJ2-7; cdr3_aa: CSVRPTGTYEQYF; cdr3_nt: TGCAGCGTCCGTCCCACAGGTACCTACGAGCAGTACTTC
v_call: TRBV5-1; d_call: NA; clone_size: NA; j_call: TRBJ1-2; cdr3_aa: CASSHDSYYGYTF; cdr3_nt: TGCGCCAGCAGCCACGACAGCTACTATGGCTACACCTTC
v_call: TRBV3-1/TRBV3-2; d_call: NA; clone_size: NA; j_call: TRBJ2-7; cdr3_aa: CASSQGGLQQGEQYF; cdr3_nt: TGTGCCAGCAGCCAGGGGGGGCTCCAGCAGGGCGAGCAGTACTTC
v_call: TRBV18; d_call: TRBD1; clone_size: once; j_call: TRBJ1-6; cdr3_aa: CASSPQGARSPLHF; cdr3_nt: TGTGCCAGCTCACCACAGGGGGCTCGGTCACCCCTCCACTTT
v_call: TRBV30; d_call: TRBD1; clone_size: NA; j_call: TRBJ1-2; cdr3_aa: CAWSVPGQGAVGYTF; cdr3_nt: TGTGCCTGGAGTGTCCCGGGACAGGGGGCGGTCGGCTACACCTTC
v_call: TRBV30; d_call: TRBD1; clone_size: NA; j_call: TRBJ1-6; cdr3_aa: CAWSATGGSPLHF; cdr3_nt: TGTGCCTGGAGTGCCACAGGGGGGTCACCCCTCCACTTT
v_call: TRBV7-9; d_call: TRBD1; clone_size: NA; j_call: TRBJ1-1; cdr3_aa: CASSWVQGASEAFF; cdr3_nt: TGTGCCAGCAGCTGGGTTCAGGGGGCCTCTGAAGCTTTCTTT